This TCR beta chain derives from a study of blood T cell repertoires in COVID-19. The wider study: The United States, Italy and Spain were the sources of the acute and convalescent COVID-19 samples. Sources were T cells, B-cell-depleted T cells, or PBMCs; the material itself was cDNA or gDNA.

There are a few counts of this clone. V was pared by 2 bases and J by 7 bases, with 15 bases between. Germline-derived CDR1 and CDR2 are MNHEY and SVGAGI. The CDR3 length is 15 residues. In the authors' methods: Amplifying reference gene primers gave estimates of nucleated cell counts. Some clones are missing from TCRdb's copy, which holds only in-frame ones; the method was immunoSEQ multiplex PCR. The DNA was the basis for D and trimming; V, J and clone size are from that table. The table records around 260,000 clones, about 87% of them present only once. The chain couples TRBV6-5 to TRBJ1-5; D remains unclear. The sequenced sample was peripheral blood. This clonotype originated in a man in his 60s who had recovered from COVID-19. CDR3 sequence: CASSYDSWGGQPQHF. CDR3 DNA sequence: TGTGCCAGCAGTTACGATAGCTGGGGAGGACAGCCCCAGCATTTT.